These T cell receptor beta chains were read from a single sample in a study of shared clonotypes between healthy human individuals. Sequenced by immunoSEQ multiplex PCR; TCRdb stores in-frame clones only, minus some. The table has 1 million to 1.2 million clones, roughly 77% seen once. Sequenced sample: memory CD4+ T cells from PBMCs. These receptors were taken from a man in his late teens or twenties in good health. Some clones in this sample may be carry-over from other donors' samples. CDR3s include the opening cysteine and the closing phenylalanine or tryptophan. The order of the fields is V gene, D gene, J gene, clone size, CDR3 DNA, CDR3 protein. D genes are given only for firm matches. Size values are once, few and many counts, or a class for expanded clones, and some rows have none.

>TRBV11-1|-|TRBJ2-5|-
TGTGCCAGCAGCGTAACGGGTAGGGGACAAGAGACCCAGTACTTC
CASSVTGRGQETQYF
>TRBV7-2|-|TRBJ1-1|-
TGTGCCAGCAGCTTAAGGACCCGGAACACTGAAGCTTTCTTT
CASSLRTRNTEAFF
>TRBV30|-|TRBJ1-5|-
TGTGCCTGGAGTGTACTAGGGGTCAGCAATCAGCCCCAGCATTTT
CAWSVLGVSNQPQHF
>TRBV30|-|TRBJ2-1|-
TGTGCCTGGGGGCGGGGGACAGCAAAGAATGAGCAGTTCTTC
CAWGRGTAKNEQFF
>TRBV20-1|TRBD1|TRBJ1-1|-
TGCAGTGCGGAAGGACAGGATCAAGCTTTCTTT
CSAEGQDQAFF
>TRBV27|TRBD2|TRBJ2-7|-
TGTGCCAGCAGTTCACCGGGACTAGGAGTTGTACAGCAGTACTTC
CASSSPGLGVVQQYF
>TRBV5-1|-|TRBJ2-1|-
TGCGCCAGCAGCCGGCCGGAGAGCTCCTACAATGAGCAGTTCTTC
CASSRPESSYNEQFF
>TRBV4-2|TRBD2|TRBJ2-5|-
TGTGCCAGCAGCCCCTTGGGACTAGTGGCAGAGACCCAGTACTTC
CASSPLGLVAETQYF
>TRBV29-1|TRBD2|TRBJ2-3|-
TGCAGCGTTATACTAGCGGGGACCAGCACAGATACGCAGTATTTT
CSVILAGTSTDTQYF
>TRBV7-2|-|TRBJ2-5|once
TGTGCCAGCAGTCGAACAGCCCTGATTGAGACCCAGTACTTC
CASSRTALIETQYF
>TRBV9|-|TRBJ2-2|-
TGTGCCAGCAGCGTAGGACTAGTTGATACCGGGGAGCTGTTTTTT
CASSVGLVDTGELFF
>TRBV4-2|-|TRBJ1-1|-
TGTGCCAGCAGCCCCCTGCAGGTGAACACTGAAGCTTTCTTT
CASSPLQVNTEAFF
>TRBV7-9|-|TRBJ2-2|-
TGTGCCAGCAGCTTAGGGGGCCCCAGCGGGGAGCTGTTTTTT
CASSLGGPSGELFF
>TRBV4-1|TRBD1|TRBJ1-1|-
TGCGCCAGCAGCCGCCCCCGGGACAGGGACACTGAAGCTTTCTTT
CASSRPRDRDTEAFF
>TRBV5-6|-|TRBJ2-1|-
TGTGCCAGCAGCTTCCGAACATTGACCTACAATGAGCAGTTCTTC
CASSFRTLTYNEQFF
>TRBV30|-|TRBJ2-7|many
TGTGCCTGGAAGGGGCCCGGATACGAGCAGTACTTC
CAWKGPGYEQYF
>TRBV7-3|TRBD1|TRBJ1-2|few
TGTGCCAGCAGCTTATCGGCACAGGGGTATGGCTACACCTTC
CASSLSAQGYGYTF
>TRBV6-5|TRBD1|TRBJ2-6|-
TGTGCCAGCAGGCAAACAGGGGGCGCAAGGGTCCTGACTTTC
CASRQTGGARVLTF
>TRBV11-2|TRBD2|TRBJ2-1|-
TGTGCCAGCAGCCAAAGACTAGCGGAATACAATGAGCAGTTCTTC
CASSQRLAEYNEQFF
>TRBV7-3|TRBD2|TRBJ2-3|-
TGTGCCAGCAGCTTAGCAGCGGGAGGGCCGGATACGCAGTATTTT
CASSLAAGGPDTQYF